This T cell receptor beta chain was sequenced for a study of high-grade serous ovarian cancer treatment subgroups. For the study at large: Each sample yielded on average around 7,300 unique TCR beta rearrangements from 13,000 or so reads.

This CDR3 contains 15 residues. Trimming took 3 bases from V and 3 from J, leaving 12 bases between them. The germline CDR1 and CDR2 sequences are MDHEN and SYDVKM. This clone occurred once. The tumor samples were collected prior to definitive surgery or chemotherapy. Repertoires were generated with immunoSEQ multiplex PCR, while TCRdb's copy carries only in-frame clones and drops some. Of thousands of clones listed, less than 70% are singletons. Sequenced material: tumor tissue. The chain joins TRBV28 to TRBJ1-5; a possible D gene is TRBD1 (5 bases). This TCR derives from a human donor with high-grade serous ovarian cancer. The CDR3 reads CASSFGGSFNQPQHF. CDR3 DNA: TGTGCCAGCAGTTTCGGGGGGTCTTTCAATCAGCCCCAGCATTTT.